Below, one TCR beta chain is given with its context. This CDR3 has 13 amino acids. With V trimmed by 9 bases and J by 3 bases, 8 bases remained unmatched. Germline CDR1 reads LNHDA; CDR2 reads SQIVND (reference sequence). In the original processing: Scientists estimated how many nucleated cells there were by amplifying reference gene primers. TCRdb's copy holds only in-frame clones and misses some; the assay was immunoSEQ multiplex PCR. D and trimming come from the DNA, and the V and J calls and clone size come from that table. The sample holds roughly 67,000 clones, about 86% seen once. The sample originates from a study of blood T cell repertoires in COVID-19. Study-wide background: The study drew acute and convalescent COVID-19 samples from the United States, Italy and Spain. T cells, B-cell-depleted T cells, or PBMCs supplied cDNA or gDNA.

This chain joins TRBV19 and TRBJ2-7; 7 nucleotides agree with TRBD1. This receptor was identified in a man in his forties or fifties with active COVID-19. The sequenced material came from peripheral blood. The CDR3 reads CASLRQGYYEQYF. CDR3 bases: TGTGCCAGCCTTAGACAGGGTTACTACGAGCAGTACTTC.